The 19 T cell receptor beta chains in this list originate from one sample, sequenced in a study of early T cells in non-severe SARS-CoV-2 infection. MiXCR, run by TCRdb on the 5' RACE reads, gives a single entry per CDR3 protein. The data show about 34,000 distinct CDR3 sequences, with roughly 5.7% seen just once and approximately 6.9% held by the top ten. The sequenced sample consisted of whole blood. These receptors were taken from an adult who was a healthcare worker with PCR-confirmed SARS-CoV-2 infection or an uninfected control (not recorded which).

This clonotype has at least ten counts. This chain connects TRBV29-1 to TRBJ2-3; TRBD2 might be the D (5 bases). The germline V gene has CDR1 SQVTM and CDR2 ANQGSEA. V gave up 4 bases and J gave up 0 bases, with 11 bases separating them. The CDR3 is made up of 14 amino acids. The CDR3: CSVGQRLSTDTQYF. Written as DNA, the CDR3 is TGCAGCGTTGGTCAGCGGCTTAGCACAGATACGCAGTATTTT.

This clonotype showed up many times. This chain joins TRBV30 and TRBJ1-5; 7 nucleotides align to TRBD1. CDR1 and CDR2 from the germline V gene are GTSNPN and SVGIG (reference sequence). J gave up 0 bases and V 4 bases, and 0 bases lay outside the gene matches. CDR3 length: 13 residues. The CDR3 reads CAWTGGSNQPQHF. The CDR3 DNA reads TGTGCCTGGACAGGGGGTAGCAATCAGCCCCAGCATTTT.

This clonotype was seen at least ten times. The genes are TRBV29-1 and TRBJ2-1, with 7 bases aligning to TRBD2. Trimming removed 0 bases from V and 9 bases from J; junction bases left unmatched: 5. Germline V gene lookup returns CDR1 SQVTM and CDR2 ANQGSEA. There are 13 residues in the CDR3. CDR3 loop: CSVEDGGRVEQFF. CDR3 coding DNA: TGCAGCGTTGAAGATGGAGGGAGGGTTGAGCAGTTCTTC.

This clonotype was seen repeatedly, ten times or more. J is TRBJ1-5 and V is TRBV10-1; no reliable D call. CDR1 and CDR2 (germline): WNHNN, SYGVQD (reference sequence). Trimming stripped 0 bases from V and 6 bases from J, with 12 bases between. The CDR3 sequence is 15 residues long. In nucleotides, the CDR3 is TGCGCCAGCAGTGAGTCGGGTGGTAAGGTTCAGCCCCAGCATTTT. Its translation: CASSESGGKVQPQHF.

This clonotype was counted many times. The CDR3 DNA reads as TGTGCCAGCAGGGAGACAGGGAGCTACGAGCAGTACTTC. It yields the protein CASRETGSYEQYF. J is TRBJ2-7 and V is TRBV27, with 7 bases aligning to TRBD1. CDR3 length equals 13 residues. Germline V gene data show CDR1 as MNHEY and CDR2 as SMNVEV (reference sequence). The V segment lost 6 bases and the J segment 3 bases; nucleotides outside the gene matches: 5.

The table lists this clonotype with many counts. The chain employs TRBV29-1 and TRBJ2-7, with D tentatively TRBD1 (5 bases). The V gene's germline CDR1 is SQVTM and CDR2 ANQGSEA. V dropped 4 bases and J dropped 2 bases, with 9 bases sitting between them. The CDR3 contains 12 residues. The CDR3 nucleotides read TGCAGCGTTGTCTGGGGCACCTACGAGCAGTACTTC. Translating it yields CSVVWGTYEQYF.

This clonotype showed up just a few times. The chain recombines TRBV5-1 with TRBJ2-1, with D perhaps TRBD1 (6 bases). The CDR3 is made up of 16 amino acids. V lost 0 bases to trimming and J lost 0 bases, with 10 bases between them. Germline V gene data show CDR1 as SGHRS and CDR2 as YFSETQ. CDR3 amino acids: CASSLGTVSSYNEQFF. CDR3 in DNA: TGCGCCAGCAGCTTGGGGACAGTGAGCTCCTACAATGAGCAGTTCTTC.

CDR3 protein: CASSGHGRGETQYF. CDR3 DNA sequence: TGTGCCAGCAGTGGGCACGGGAGAGGAGAGACCCAGTACTTC. The chain has TRBV12-3 or TRBV12-4 and TRBJ2-5; a possible D gene is TRBD2 (6 bases). The V gene lost 5 bases and the J gene lost 4 bases, with 14 bases spanning the gap. The CDR3 consists of 14 residues.

The CDR3 DNA reads TGTGCCAGCAGTTACCAGCGCACAGATACGCAGTATTTT. Translation: CASSYQRTDTQYF. The J gene is TRBJ2-3, the V gene TRBV6-2 or TRBV6-3; D unclear. This CDR3 region has 13 residues. Germline V gene lookup returns CDR1 MNHEY and CDR2 SVGEGT. V lost 2 bases, J lost 1 base, and 4 bases lay in between.

This clonotype was detected only a few times. This chain uses TRBV4-3 with TRBJ2-1; weak D call: TRBD1 (6 bases). Germline CDR1 and CDR2: LGHNA and YSLEER. This CDR3 is 14 amino acids long. V was shortened by 0 bases and J by 11 bases, with 14 bases between the two germline ends. CDR3 DNA sequence: TGCGCCAGCAGCCAAGAGAGGACAGTTCGGCAGCAGTTCTTC. Protein sequence: CASSQERTVRQQFF.

This clonotype was detected ten times or more. The rearrangement joins TRBV7-2 to TRBJ2-1; possibly TRBD1 for D (6 bases). Looked up from germline, CDR1 is SGHTA and CDR2 is FQGNSA. Trimming cost V 1 base and J 6 bases, with 13 bases left between them. This CDR3 has 15 amino acids. Written as DNA, the CDR3 is TGTGCCAGCAGCTTAGGGGACATAAGAGTCAATGAGCAGTTCTTC. This translates into CASSLGDIRVNEQFF.

Ten or more counts support this clonotype. The gene calls are TRBV20-1 and TRBJ2-3; TRBD2 agrees at 10 bases. V lost 3 bases, J lost 2 bases, and 8 bases stayed unmatched. Germline V gene lookup returns CDR1 DFQATT and CDR2 SNEGSKA (reference sequence). The CDR3 loop spans 16 amino acids. This CDR3 is CSARKSSGGYTDTQYF. The CDR3, as DNA: TGCAGTGCTAGGAAATCTAGCGGGGGTTACACAGATACGCAGTATTTT.

At least ten counts were recorded for this clonotype. The chain recombines TRBV7-2 with TRBJ2-5; D not resolved. Germline V CDR1 and CDR2: SGHTA, FQGNSA. Trimming took off 3 bases at V and 2 bases at J, with 13 bases between the two ends. There are 15 residues in the CDR3. The CDR3 DNA is TGTGCCAGCAGCTTGATGAGTATGGAGCAAGAGACCCAGTACTTC. Translated: CASSLMSMEQETQYF. The full variable domain, rest sourced from reference TRBV7-2 and TRBJ2-5, is GAGVSQSPSNKVTEKGKDVELRCDPISGHTALYWYRQSLGQGLEFLIYFQGNSAPDKSGLPSDRFSAERTGGSVSTLTIQRTQQEDSAVYLCASSLMSMEQETQYFGPGTRLLVL.

This clonotype was seen repeatedly, ten times or more. The genes are TRBV6-6 and TRBJ2-3; 8 bases are a match to TRBD2. Trimming removed 0 bases from V and 5 bases from J; junction bases left unmatched: 10. Per germline, CDR1 MNHNY and CDR2 SVGAGI (reference sequence). There are 17 residues in the CDR3. CDR3 in DNA: TGTGCCAGCAGTTACTCAGGGGAGCGGGGGTTTGAAGATACGCAGTATTTT. As protein: CASSYSGERGFEDTQYF.

This clonotype was observed at least ten times. The gene calls are TRBV7-9 and TRBJ2-1, with a weak D call TRBD2 (6 bases). V was pared by 6 bases and J by 0 bases, with 9 bases between. The CDR3 length is 14 residues. Germline CDR1 and CDR2: SEHNR and FQNEAQ (reference sequence). The CDR3 sequence: CASRGDFSYNEQFF. The CDR3 nucleotides are TGTGCCAGCAGAGGGGACTTCTCCTACAATGAGCAGTTCTTC.

This clonotype was seen repeatedly, ten times or more. The J gene is TRBJ2-3, the V gene TRBV20-1; 11 bases are shared with TRBD2. Looked up from germline, CDR1 is DFQATT and CDR2 is SNEGSKA (reference sequence). V lost 3 bases, J lost 4 bases, and 9 bases stayed unmatched. The CDR3 totals 16 residues. CDR3 loop: CSASDGLAGDPDTQYF. In nucleotides, the CDR3 is TGCAGTGCTAGTGACGGACTAGCGGGCGACCCAGATACGCAGTATTTT.

This clonotype has a count of ten or more. The chain has TRBV20-1 and TRBJ2-2; either TRBD1 or TRBD2 may fit D (5 bases each). The ends were cut back, 5 bases at V and 4 bases at J, with 14 bases in the middle. The CDR3 sequence is 14 residues long. Germline V gene lookup returns CDR1 DFQATT and CDR2 SNEGSKA (reference sequence). Written as DNA, the CDR3 is TGCAGTGCTGGGGGTGGGGCCCGCACCGGGGAGCTGTTTTTT. Its protein product is CSAGGGARTGELFF.

The chain combines TRBV3-1 with TRBJ2-5; TRBD2 might be the D (7 bases). The CDR3 covers 14 residues. Germline-derived CDR1 and CDR2 are LGHDT and YNNKEL (reference sequence). V was trimmed by 2 bases and J by 5 bases, leaving 12 bases between them. The CDR3 coding sequence is TGTGCCAGCAGCCAACGGGGGGCAGGGGAGACCCAGTACTTC. Translation gives CASSQRGAGETQYF.

Only a few counts were recorded for this clonotype. V is TRBV5-1 and J is TRBJ2-7; D call uncertain. The V end was cut by 2 bases, the J end by 7 bases, with 7 bases between. The CDR3 spans 11 residues. CDR1 and CDR2 (germline): SGHRS, YFSETQ. The chain's CDR3 is CASSLREEQYF. The CDR3 region has the DNA TGCGCCAGCAGCTTAAGAGAGGAGCAGTACTTC. Filled out from reference TRBV5-1 and TRBJ2-7, the complete variable domain reads KAGVTQTPRYLIKTRGQQVTLSCSPISGHRSVSWYQQTPGQGLQFLFEYFSETQRNKGNFPGRFSGRQFSNSRSEMNVSTLELGDSALYLCASSLREEQYFGPGTRLTVT.